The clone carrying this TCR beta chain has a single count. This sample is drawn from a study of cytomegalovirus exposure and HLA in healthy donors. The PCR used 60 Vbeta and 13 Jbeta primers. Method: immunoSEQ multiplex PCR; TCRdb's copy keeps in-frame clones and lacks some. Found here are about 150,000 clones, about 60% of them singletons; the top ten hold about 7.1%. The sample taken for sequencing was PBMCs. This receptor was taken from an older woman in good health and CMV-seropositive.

The CDR3 loop is CASSEILTEAFF. The CDR3, as DNA: TGTGCCAGCAGTGAAATACTCACTGAAGCTTTCTTT. The V and J genes are TRBV6-1 and TRBJ1-1; D ambiguous. From germline, CDR1 is MNHNS and CDR2 SASEGT. The CDR3 runs to 12 residues. V was trimmed by 2 bases and J by 4 bases, leaving 5 bases between them.